The clone carrying this T cell receptor beta chain was seen only once. Its matching antigen is unknown. From germline, CDR1 is MNHEY and CDR2 SVGAGI. The CDR3 totals 16 residues. V dropped 3 bases and J dropped 4 bases, with 19 bases sitting between them. The sample is drawn from a study of T cell responses to AZD1222 COVID-19 vaccine. Study outcomes and limitations: Along spike, vaccine-associated CD4 TCRs were found throughout, with dominance at 160-218 and 743-854. The donor group comprised mostly white British people and more females; the analysis possibly underestimated clonal diversity. Only a handful of people who got AZD1222 tested seropositive at baseline.

The protocol was immunoSEQ multiplex PCR, while the TCRdb copy is restricted to in-frame clones and leaves out a portion. Among 100,000 to 150,000 clones listed, around 86% were seen once. The sequenced sample was peripheral blood, obtained on day 0 of AZD1222 vaccination. The chain combines TRBV6-5 with TRBJ2-7; D possibly uses TRBD1 or TRBD2 (6 bases each). The source of this sequence is an adult in good health. The CDR3 spells CASSYRGRGESYEQYF. The CDR3 DNA sequence: TGTGCCAGCAGTTATAGGGGTAGGGGGGAGTCGTACGAGCAGTACTTC.